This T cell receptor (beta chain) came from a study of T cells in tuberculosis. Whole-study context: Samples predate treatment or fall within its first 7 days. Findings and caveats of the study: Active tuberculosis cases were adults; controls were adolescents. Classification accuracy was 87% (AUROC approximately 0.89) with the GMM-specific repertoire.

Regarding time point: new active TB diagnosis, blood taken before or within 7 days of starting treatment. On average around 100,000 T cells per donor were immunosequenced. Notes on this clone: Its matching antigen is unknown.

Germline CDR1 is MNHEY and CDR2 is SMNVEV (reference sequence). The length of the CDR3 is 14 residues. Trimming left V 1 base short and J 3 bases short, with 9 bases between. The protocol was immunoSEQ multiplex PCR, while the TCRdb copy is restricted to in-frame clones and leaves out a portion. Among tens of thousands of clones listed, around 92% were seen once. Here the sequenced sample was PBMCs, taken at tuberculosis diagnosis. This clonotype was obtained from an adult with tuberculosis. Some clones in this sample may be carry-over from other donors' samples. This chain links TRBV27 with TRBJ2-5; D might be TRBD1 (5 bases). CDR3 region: CASSLWGREETQYF. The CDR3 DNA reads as TGTGCCAGCAGTTTATGGGGCAGGGAAGAGACCCAGTACTTC.